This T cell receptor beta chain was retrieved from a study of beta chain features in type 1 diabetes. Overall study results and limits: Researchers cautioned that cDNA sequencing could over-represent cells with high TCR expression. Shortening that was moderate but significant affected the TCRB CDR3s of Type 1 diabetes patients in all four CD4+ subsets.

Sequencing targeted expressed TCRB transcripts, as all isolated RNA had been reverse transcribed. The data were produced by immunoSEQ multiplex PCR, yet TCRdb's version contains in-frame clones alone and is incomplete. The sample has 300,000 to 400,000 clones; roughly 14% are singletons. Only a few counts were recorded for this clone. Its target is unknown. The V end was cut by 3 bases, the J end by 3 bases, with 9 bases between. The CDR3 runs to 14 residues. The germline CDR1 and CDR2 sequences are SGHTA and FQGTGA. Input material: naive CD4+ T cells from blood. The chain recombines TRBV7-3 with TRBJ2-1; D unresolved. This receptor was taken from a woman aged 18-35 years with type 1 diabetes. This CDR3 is CASSFGGYYNEQFF. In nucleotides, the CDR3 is TGTGCCAGCAGCTTTGGCGGTTACTACAATGAGCAGTTCTTC. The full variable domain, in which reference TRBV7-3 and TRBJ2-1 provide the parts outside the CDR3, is GAGVSQTPSNKVTEKGKYVELRCDPISGHTALYWYRQSLGQGPEFLIYFQGTGAADDSGLPNDRFFAVRPEGSVSTLKIQRTERGDSAVYLCASSFGGYYNEQFFGPGTRLTVL.